The 3 T cell receptor beta chains listed next were all sequenced from one sample in a study of blood T cell repertoires in COVID-19. Produced via immunoSEQ multiplex PCR; TCRdb's table is partial and in-frame only. The data hold approximately 280,000 clones, with approximately 84% observed a single time. The sequencing sample was made of peripheral blood. All receptors derive from a human donor with COVID-19, enrolled during active disease. The donor label of this sample is uncertain.

The chain combines TRBV28 with TRBJ2-7; 13 nucleotides match TRBD2. Germline lookup yields CDR1 MDHEN and CDR2 SYDVKM. The CDR3 has 14 amino acids. Unmatched junction bases numbered 1, after V lost 5 bases and J lost 3 bases. The CDR3 sequence is CASSRLAGGYEQYF. CDR3 bases: TGTGCCAGCAGTCGACTAGCGGGAGGCTACGAGCAGTACTTC.

This chain joins TRBV2 and TRBJ2-6; TRBD2 might be the D (5 bases). Germline-derived CDR1 and CDR2 are SNHLY and FYNNEI. The V gene lost 11 bases and the J gene lost 1 base, with 18 bases spanning the gap. The CDR3 has 16 residues. The CDR3 region is CAGQGLAISGANVLTF. The CDR3, as DNA: TGTGCCGGGCAAGGGCTAGCCATATCTGGGGCCAACGTCCTGACTTTC.

V is TRBV27 and J is TRBJ1-1; D call uncertain. CDR1 is MNHEY and CDR2 is SMNVEV in the germline V gene (reference sequence). This CDR3 is built from 14 residues. Trimming removed 5 bases at V and 2 bases at J, with 12 bases between. The CDR3 region is CASSQRARNTEAFF. The CDR3 DNA reads as TGTGCCAGCAGTCAGAGGGCGCGTAACACTGAAGCTTTCTTT.